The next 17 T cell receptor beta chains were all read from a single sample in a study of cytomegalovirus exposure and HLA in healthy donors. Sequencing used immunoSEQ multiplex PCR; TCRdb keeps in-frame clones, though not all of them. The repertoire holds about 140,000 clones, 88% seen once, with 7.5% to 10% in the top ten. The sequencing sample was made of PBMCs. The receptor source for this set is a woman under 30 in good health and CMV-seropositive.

The CDR3 nucleotides read TGTGCCAGCAGCACCCTTCGGGACAGGGGTTTTATGAACACTGAAGCTTTCTTT. Translated: CASSTLRDRGFMNTEAFF. This chain joins TRBV7-2 and TRBJ1-1, with 10 bases lining up with TRBD1. The junction had 12 bases not matched to a gene; V was cut back by 5 bases and J by 0 bases. Germline CDR1 reads SGHTA; CDR2 reads FQGNSA. The CDR3 is 18 residues long.

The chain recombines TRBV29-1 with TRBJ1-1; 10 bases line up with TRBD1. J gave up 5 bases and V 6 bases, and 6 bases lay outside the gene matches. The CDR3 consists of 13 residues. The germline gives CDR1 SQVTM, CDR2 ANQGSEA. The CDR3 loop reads CSVDRGRGTEAFF. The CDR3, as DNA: TGCAGCGTCGACAGGGGGCGGGGGACTGAAGCTTTCTTT.

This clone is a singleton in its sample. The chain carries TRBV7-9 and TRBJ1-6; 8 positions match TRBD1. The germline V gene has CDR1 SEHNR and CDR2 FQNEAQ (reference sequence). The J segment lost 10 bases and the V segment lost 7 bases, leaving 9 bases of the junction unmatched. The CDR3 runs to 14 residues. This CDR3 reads CASTPTGEGSPLHF. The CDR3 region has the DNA TGTGCCAGCACCCCGACAGGGGAAGGGTCACCCCTCCACTTT.

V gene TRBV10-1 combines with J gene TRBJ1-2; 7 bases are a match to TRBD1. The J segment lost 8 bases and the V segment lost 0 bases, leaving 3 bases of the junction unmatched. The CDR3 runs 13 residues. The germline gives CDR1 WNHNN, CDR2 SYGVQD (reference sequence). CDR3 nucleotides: TGCGCCAGCAGTGAGTCACAGGGGCGAGGCTACACCTTC. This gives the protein CASSESQGRGYTF.

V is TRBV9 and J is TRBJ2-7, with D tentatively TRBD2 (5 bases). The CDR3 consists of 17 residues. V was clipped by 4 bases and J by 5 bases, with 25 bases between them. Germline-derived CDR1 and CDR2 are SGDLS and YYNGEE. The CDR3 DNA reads TGTGCCAGCAGCCCCCCCGGGGTAGAGGGCCCCAGTGACGAGCAGTACTTC. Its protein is CASSPPGVEGPSDEQYF. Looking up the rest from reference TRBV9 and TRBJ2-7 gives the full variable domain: DSGVTQTPKHLITATGQRVTLRCSPRSGDLSVYWYQQSLDQGLQFLIQYYNGEERAKGNILERFSAQQFPDLHSELNLSSLELGDSALYFCASSPPGVEGPSDEQYFGPGTRLTVT.

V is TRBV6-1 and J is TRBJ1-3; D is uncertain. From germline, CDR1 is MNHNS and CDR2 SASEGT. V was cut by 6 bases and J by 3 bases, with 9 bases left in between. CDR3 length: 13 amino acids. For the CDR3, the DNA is TGTGCCAGCAGGGAGGGTGTTGGAAACACCATATATTTT. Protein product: CASREGVGNTIYF.

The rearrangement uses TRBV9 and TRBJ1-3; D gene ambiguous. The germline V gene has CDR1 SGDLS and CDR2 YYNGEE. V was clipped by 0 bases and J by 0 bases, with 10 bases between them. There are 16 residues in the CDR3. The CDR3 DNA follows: TGTGCCAGCAGCGTAGGTGGCAGAAACTCTGGAAACACCATATATTTT. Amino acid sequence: CASSVGGRNSGNTIYF. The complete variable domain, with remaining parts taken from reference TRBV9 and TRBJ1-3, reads DSGVTQTPKHLITATGQRVTLRCSPRSGDLSVYWYQQSLDQGLQFLIQYYNGEERAKGNILERFSAQQFPDLHSELNLSSLELGDSALYFCASSVGGRNSGNTIYFGEGSWLTVV.

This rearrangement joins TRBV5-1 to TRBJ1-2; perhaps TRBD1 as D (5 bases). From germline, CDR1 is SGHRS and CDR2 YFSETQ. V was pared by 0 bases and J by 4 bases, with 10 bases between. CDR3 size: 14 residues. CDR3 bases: TGCGCCAGCAGCTTGGGGCAGGGCACCTATGGCTACACCTTC. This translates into CASSLGQGTYGYTF. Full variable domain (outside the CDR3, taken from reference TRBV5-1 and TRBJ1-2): KAGVTQTPRYLIKTRGQQVTLSCSPISGHRSVSWYQQTPGQGLQFLFEYFSETQRNKGNFPGRFSGRQFSNSRSEMNVSTLELGDSALYLCASSLGQGTYGYTFGSGTRLTVV.

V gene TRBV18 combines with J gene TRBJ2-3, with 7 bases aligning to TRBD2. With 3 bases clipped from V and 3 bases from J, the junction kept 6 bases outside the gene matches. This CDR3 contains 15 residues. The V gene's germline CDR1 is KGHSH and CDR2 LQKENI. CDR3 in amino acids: CASSPALAETDTQYF. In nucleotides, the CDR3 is TGTGCCAGCTCACCCGCGCTAGCGGAGACAGATACGCAGTATTTT.

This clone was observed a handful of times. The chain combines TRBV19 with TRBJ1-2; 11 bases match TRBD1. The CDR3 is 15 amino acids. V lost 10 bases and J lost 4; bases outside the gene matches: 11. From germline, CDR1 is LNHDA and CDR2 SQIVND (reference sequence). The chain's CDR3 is CATRTGGTAGYGYTF. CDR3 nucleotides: TGTGCCACTCGGACAGGGGGCACGGCAGGCTATGGCTACACCTTC.

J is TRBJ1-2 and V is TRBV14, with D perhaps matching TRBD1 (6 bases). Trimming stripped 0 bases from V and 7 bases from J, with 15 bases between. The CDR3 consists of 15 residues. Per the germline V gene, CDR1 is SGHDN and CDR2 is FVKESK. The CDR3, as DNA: TGTGCCAGCAGCCAAGAAGGCAGGGGAAGAAGTGGCTACACCTTC. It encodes CASSQEGRGRSGYTF.

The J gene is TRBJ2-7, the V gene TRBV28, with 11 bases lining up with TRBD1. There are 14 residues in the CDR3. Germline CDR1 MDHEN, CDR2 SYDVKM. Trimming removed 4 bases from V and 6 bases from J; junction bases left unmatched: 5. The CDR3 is CASSWADRGREQYF. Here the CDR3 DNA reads TGTGCCAGCAGTTGGGCGGACAGGGGGCGCGAGCAGTACTTC.

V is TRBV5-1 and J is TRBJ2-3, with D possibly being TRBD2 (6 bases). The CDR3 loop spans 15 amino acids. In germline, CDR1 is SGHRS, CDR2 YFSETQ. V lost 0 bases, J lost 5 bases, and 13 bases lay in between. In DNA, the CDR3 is TGCGCCAGCAGCTTGGCCGGAGGGTCCGTAGATACGCAGTATTTT. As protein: CASSLAGGSVDTQYF.

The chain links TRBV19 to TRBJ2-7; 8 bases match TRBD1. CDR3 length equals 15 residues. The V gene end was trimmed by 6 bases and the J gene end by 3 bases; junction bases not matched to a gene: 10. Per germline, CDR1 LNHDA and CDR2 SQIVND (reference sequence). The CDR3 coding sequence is TGTGCCAGTAGCTCAGGGGGCTCTAGGAGCTACGAGCAGTACTTC. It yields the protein CASSSGGSRSYEQYF.

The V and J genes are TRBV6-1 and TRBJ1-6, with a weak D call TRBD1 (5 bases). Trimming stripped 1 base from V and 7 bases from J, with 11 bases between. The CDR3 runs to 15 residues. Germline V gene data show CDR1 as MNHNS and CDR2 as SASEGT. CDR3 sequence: CASSEVGRGNSPLHF. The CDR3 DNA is TGTGCCAGCAGTGAAGTGGGCCGGGGGAATTCACCCCTCCACTTT.

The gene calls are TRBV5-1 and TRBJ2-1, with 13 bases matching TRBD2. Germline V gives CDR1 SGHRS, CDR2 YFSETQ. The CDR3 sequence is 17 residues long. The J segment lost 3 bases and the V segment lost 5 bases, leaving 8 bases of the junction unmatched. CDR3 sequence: CASSQLAGGAGYNEQFF. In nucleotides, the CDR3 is TGCGCCAGCAGTCAACTAGCGGGAGGGGCAGGCTACAATGAGCAGTTCTTC.

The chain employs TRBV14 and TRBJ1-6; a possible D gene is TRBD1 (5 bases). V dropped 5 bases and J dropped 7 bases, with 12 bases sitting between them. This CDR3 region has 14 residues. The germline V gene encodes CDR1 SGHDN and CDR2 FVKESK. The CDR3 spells CASSFRALNSPLHF. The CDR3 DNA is TGTGCCAGCAGCTTCAGGGCCCTCAATTCACCCCTCCACTTT.